This T cell receptor beta chain was identified during a study of T cells after yellow fever vaccination. This clonotype was detected ten times or more. Germline V gives CDR1 WNHNN, CDR2 SYGVQD (reference sequence). Trimming took off 6 bases at V and 2 bases at J, with 17 bases between the two ends. CDR3 length: 16 amino acids. The study made its TCR cDNA through 5'RACE template switching. That step introduced a universal primer site along with UMIs. TCRdb reprocessed the 5' RACE reads via MiXCR and lists one record per CDR3 protein. The sample has about 320,000 distinct CDR3 sequences, 4% to 5.5% seen once.

J is TRBJ1-5 and V is TRBV10-1; D is unresolved. This receptor was identified in a man aged 18 to 29 who received the YFV17D yellow fever vaccine. Sequenced material: PBMCs, taken 15 days after the yellow fever booster vaccination. The CDR3 protein is CASSARPAARNQPQHF. The CDR3 DNA reads as TGCGCCAGCAGCGCTCGCCCAGCGGCCCGCAATCAGCCCCAGCATTTT.